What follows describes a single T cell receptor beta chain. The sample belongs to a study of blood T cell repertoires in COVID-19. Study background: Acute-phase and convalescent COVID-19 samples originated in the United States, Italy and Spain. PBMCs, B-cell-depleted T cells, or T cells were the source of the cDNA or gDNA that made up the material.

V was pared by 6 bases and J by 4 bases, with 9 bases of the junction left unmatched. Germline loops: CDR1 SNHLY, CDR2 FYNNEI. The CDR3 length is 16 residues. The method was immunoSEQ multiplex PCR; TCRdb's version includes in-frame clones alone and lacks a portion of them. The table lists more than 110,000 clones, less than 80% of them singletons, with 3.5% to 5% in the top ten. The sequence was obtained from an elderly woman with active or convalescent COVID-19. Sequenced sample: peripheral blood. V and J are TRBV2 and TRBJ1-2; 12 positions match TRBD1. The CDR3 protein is CASSGTGGATGYGYTF. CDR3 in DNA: TGTGCCAGCAGCGGGACAGGGGGCGCGACGGGCTATGGCTACACCTTC.